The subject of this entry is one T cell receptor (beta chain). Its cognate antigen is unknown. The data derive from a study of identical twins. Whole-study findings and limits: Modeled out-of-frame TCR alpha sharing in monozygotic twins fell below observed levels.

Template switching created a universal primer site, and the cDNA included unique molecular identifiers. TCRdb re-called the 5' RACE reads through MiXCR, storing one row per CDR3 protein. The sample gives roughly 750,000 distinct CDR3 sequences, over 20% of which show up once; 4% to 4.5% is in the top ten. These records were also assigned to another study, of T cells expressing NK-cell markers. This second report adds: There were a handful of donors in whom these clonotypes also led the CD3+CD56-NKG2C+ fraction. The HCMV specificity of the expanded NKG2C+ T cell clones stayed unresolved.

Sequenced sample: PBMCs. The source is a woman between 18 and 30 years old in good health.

The CDR3: CASSFIPSGPYNEQFF. The DNA of the CDR3 is TGTGCCAGCAGCTTTATCCCGTCGGGCCCCTACAATGAGCAGTTCTTC. This chain connects TRBV7-9 to TRBJ2-1; D is uncertain. There are 16 residues in the CDR3. Germline V gene lookup returns CDR1 SEHNR and CDR2 FQNEAQ (reference sequence). V was shortened by 3 bases and J by 2 bases, with 14 bases between the two germline ends.